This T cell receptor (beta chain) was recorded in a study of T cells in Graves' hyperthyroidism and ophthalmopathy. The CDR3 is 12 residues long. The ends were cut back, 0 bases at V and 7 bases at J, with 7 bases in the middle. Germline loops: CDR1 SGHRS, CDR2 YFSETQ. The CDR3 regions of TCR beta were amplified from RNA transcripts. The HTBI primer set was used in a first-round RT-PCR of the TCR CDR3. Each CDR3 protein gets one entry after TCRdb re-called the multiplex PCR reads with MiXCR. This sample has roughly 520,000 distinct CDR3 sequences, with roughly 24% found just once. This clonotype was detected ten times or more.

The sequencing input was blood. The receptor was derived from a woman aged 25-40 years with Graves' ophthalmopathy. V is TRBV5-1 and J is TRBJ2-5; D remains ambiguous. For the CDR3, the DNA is TGCGCCAGCAGCTTGGATTTTGGGACCCAGTACTTC. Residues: CASSLDFGTQYF.